The rows below give T cell receptor beta chains drawn from one sample of a study of OX40 agonist ivuxolimab in advanced cancers. Using immunoSEQ multiplex PCR, the repertoire was profiled, and TCRdb retains in-frame clones only, with some absent. The sample consists of some 72,000 clones, around 94% of them appearing once. Specimen: CD4+ or CD8+ T cells sorted from blood, collected in a trial of the OX40 agonist ivuxolimab. The source is an adult with an advanced solid tumor such as melanoma, head and neck, liver or kidney cancer. The CDR3 runs from the conserved cysteine through the conserved F or W. A D gene is named only where the DNA matches it firmly. Size values are once, few and many counts, or a class for expanded clones, and some rows have none.

TRBJ2-1 . . TRBV4-2 CASSSALGAREQFF TGTGCCAGCAGCTCCGCTTTAGGTGCTCGTGAGCAGTTCTTC
TRBJ2-1 . once TRBV5-1 CASSPAPPGNEQFF TGCGCCAGCTCCCCCGCGCCTCCTGGGAATGAGCAGTTCTTC
TRBJ2-1 . . TRBV5-1 CASSEPGSYNEQFF TGCGCCAGCAGCGAACCGGGAAGCTACAATGAGCAGTTCTTC
TRBJ2-5 . . TRBV7-9 CASSLVGEETQYF TGTGCCAGCAGCTTAGTCGGAGAAGAGACCCAGTACTTC
TRBJ2-7 TRBD2 . TRBV5-1 CASSGTSGFHEQYF TGCGCCAGCAGCGGGACTAGCGGTTTCCACGAGCAGTACTTC
TRBJ1-2 TRBD1 . TRBV28 CASRLPGQGNGYTF TGTGCCAGCAGGCTCCCGGGACAGGGTAATGGCTACACCTTC
TRBJ1-1 . . TRBV6-5 CASIKENTEAFF TGTGCCAGCATCAAAGAGAACACTGAAGCTTTCTTT
TRBJ2-5 . . TRBV5-1 CASSSASEGETQYF TGCGCCAGCAGCTCGGCGTCAGAGGGAGAGACCCAGTACTTC
TRBJ1-1 TRBD1 . TRBV7-2 CASSDRGALNTEAFF TGTGCCAGCAGCGACAGGGGGGCCCTGAACACTGAAGCTTTCTTT
TRBJ2-5 . . TRBV29-1 CSVAQDVGGTQYF TGCAGCGTTGCTCAAGATGTAGGTGGGACCCAGTACTTC
TRBJ1-1 . . TRBV6-5 CASILNRVLNTEAFF TGTGCCAGCATCCTGAACAGGGTTCTGAACACTGAAGCTTTCTTT
TRBJ1-2 TRBD1 . TRBV20-1 CSATDRTFPF TGCAGTGCTACGGACAGGACCTTCCCCTTC
TRBJ1-2 . . TRBV7-8 CASSLVGNYGYTF TGTGCCAGCAGCTTAGTAGGAAACTATGGCTACACCTTC
TRBJ2-7 . . TRBV2 CASSEFGYYEQYF TGTGCCAGCAGTGAATTCGGGTACTACGAGCAGTACTTC
TRBJ1-3 TRBD1 . TRBV19 CASSIQGASGNTIYF TGTGCCAGTAGTATACAGGGGGCTTCTGGAAACACCATATATTTT
TRBJ1-5 . . TRBV30 CAWSQGLGDQPQHF TGTGCCTGGAGTCAAGGGCTGGGGGATCAGCCCCAGCATTTT
TRBJ2-1 . once TRBV6-1 CASSESSRTPPYNEQFF TGTGCCAGCAGTGAAAGTTCTAGGACCCCTCCTTACAATGAGCAGTTCTTC
TRBJ2-1 . . TRBV15 CATSRDLGGAEQFF TGTGCCACCAGCAGAGATCTCGGTGGGGCTGAGCAGTTCTTC
TRBJ2-7 TRBD1 . TRBV5-4 CASSLAGQGAGEQYF TGTGCCAGCAGCTTAGCCGGACAGGGGGCTGGTGAGCAGTACTTC
TRBJ1-1 . few TRBV27 CASSPNPGYTEAFF TGTGCCAGCAGTCCGAACCCAGGGTACACTGAAGCTTTCTTT
TRBJ2-4 . . TRBV5-6 CASSLYVAKNIQYF TGTGCCAGCAGCCTTTACGTAGCCAAAAACATTCAGTACTTC
TRBJ2-7 . . TRBV19 CASSVTWGASEQYF TGTGCCAGTAGCGTTACCTGGGGGGCCTCCGAGCAGTACTTC
TRBJ2-3 . . TRBV28 CASSRGAAGTDTQYF TGTGCCAGCAGCCGTGGGGCGGCGGGGACAGATACGCAGTATTTT
TRBJ2-6 . . TRBV5-6 CASSLEGIGLAGANVLTF TGTGCCAGCAGCTTGGAAGGCATAGGGCTCGCTGGGGCCAACGTCCTGACTTTC
TRBJ2-3 . . TRBV11-2 CASSSYTQYF TGTGCCAGCAGCTCATATACGCAGTATTTT
TRBJ2-1 TRBD1 . TRBV7-2 CASSVTGGSVDEQFF TGTGCCAGCAGCGTGACAGGGGGGTCGGTGGATGAGCAGTTCTTC
TRBJ1-2 . . TRBV10-3 CAISESLTEVTF TGTGCCATCAGTGAGTCCCTGACGGAGGTCACCTTC
TRBJ2-1 TRBD2 . TRBV7-8 CASTPPGGSPYNEQFF TGTGCCAGCACCCCCCCGGGGGGATCACCCTACAATGAGCAGTTCTTC
TRBJ2-5 . . TRBV2 CASSGTQETQYF TGTGCCAGCTCCGGGACGCAAGAGACCCAGTACTTC
TRBJ1-1 . . TRBV28 CASSRVGGNTEAFF TGTGCCAGCAGTCGGGTGGGGGGGAACACTGAAGCTTTCTTT
TRBJ1-5 . . TRBV7-9 CASSPDDQPQHF TGTGCCAGCAGCCCCGATGATCAGCCCCAGCATTTT
TRBJ1-2 . . TRBV6-9 CASSSRDSNGGYTF TGTGCCAGCAGTTCCCGGGACTCAAATGGGGGCTACACCTTC
TRBJ2-2 . . TRBV19 CASSIDLASGELFF TGTGCCAGTAGTATAGATCTAGCTTCTGGGGAGCTGTTTTTT
TRBJ2-3 . . TRBV4-2 CASSPSARGADTQYF TGTGCCAGCAGCCCCTCCGCGCGGGGTGCAGATACGCAGTATTTT
TRBJ2-5 . . TRBV5-1 CASSLRGVQETQYF TGCGCCAGCAGCTTGCGCGGGGTCCAAGAGACCCAGTACTTC
TRBJ1-1 . . TRBV11-1 CASSSNTEAFF TGTGCCAGCAGCTCCAACACTGAAGCTTTCTTT
TRBJ1-5 . . TRBV7-2 CASSLGRVWQPQHF TGTGCCAGCAGCTTAGGGAGGGTTTGGCAGCCCCAGCATTTT
TRBJ2-5 TRBD2 once TRBV5-1 CASSLGLAGNQETQYF TGCGCCAGCAGCTTGGGGCTAGCGGGGAATCAAGAGACCCAGTACTTC
TRBJ1-1 TRBD1 . TRBV29-1 CSVGGQGKNTEAFF TGCAGCGTTGGAGGACAGGGAAAGAACACTGAAGCTTTCTTT
TRBJ2-5 TRBD2 . TRBV7-7 CASSTGGGGETQYF TGTGCTAGCTCCACGGGGGGGGGCGGAGAGACCCAGTACTTC
TRBJ2-1 . few TRBV29-1 CSVSTPGRNNEQFF TGCAGCGTCTCTACGCCTGGACGGAACAATGAGCAGTTCTTC
TRBJ1-4 . . TRBV4-1 CASSQEPIGEKLFF TGCGCCAGCAGCCAAGAACCCATCGGCGAAAAACTGTTTTTT
TRBJ2-3 . . TRBV20-1 CSAKIGDTQYF TGCAGTGCTAAAATCGGAGATACGCAGTATTTT
TRBJ1-5 . once TRBV6-1 CASIVTPPGPQHF TGTGCCAGCATCGTAACTCCCCCGGGGCCCCAGCATTTT
TRBJ2-3 . . TRBV9 CASSVGGEAMTQYF TGTGCCAGCAGCGTAGGCGGGGAGGCTATGACGCAGTATTTT
TRBJ1-1 . . TRBV29-1 CSVERGMGGTEAFF TGCAGCGTTGAAAGAGGTATGGGGGGCACTGAAGCTTTCTTT
TRBJ2-5 . . TRBV5-6 CASSLEPSQETQYF TGTGCCAGCAGCTTGGAACCGAGTCAAGAGACCCAGTACTTC
TRBJ2-1 . . TRBV7-2 CASSLGSKPNEQFF TGTGCCAGCAGCTTAGGGTCCAAACCAAATGAGCAGTTCTTC
TRBJ1-2 . . TRBV12-5 CASGLGGRFDYGYTF TGTGCTAGTGGTTTGGGAGGACGTTTCGACTATGGCTACACCTTC
TRBJ1-1 . few TRBV9 CASSGVDTEAFF TGTGCCAGCAGCGGAGTGGACACTGAAGCTTTCTTT